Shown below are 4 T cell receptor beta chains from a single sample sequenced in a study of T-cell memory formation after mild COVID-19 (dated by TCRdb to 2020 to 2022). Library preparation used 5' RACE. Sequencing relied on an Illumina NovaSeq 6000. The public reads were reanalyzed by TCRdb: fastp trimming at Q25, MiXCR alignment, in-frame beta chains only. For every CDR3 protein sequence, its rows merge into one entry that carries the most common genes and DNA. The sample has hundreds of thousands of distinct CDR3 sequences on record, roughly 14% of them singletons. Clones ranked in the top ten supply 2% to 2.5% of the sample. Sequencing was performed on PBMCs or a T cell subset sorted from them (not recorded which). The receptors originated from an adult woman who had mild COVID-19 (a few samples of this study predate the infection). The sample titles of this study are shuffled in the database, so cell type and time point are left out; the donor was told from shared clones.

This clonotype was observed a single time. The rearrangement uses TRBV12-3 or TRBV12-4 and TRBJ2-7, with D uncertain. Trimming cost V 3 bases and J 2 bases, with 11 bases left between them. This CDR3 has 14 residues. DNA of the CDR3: TGTGCCAGCAGTTTTACAGAGCTCACCTACGAGCAGTACTTC. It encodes CASSFTELTYEQYF.

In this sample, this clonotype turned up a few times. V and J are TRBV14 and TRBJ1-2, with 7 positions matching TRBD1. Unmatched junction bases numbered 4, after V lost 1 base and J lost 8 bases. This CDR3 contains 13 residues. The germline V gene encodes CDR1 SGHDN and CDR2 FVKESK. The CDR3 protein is CASSQAYRGGYTF. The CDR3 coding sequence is TGTGCCAGCAGCCAAGCATACAGGGGCGGCTACACCTTC.

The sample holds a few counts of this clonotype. CDR3 sequence: CASSQDGQFNEKLFF. CDR3 in DNA: TGCGCCAGCAGCCAAGATGGGCAGTTTAATGAAAAACTGTTTTTT. The chain uses TRBV4-1 and TRBJ1-4; D unresolved. Germline V lookup: CDR1 MGHRA, CDR2 YSYEKL. V was shortened by 0 bases and J by 4 bases, with 9 bases between the two germline ends. There are 15 residues in the CDR3.

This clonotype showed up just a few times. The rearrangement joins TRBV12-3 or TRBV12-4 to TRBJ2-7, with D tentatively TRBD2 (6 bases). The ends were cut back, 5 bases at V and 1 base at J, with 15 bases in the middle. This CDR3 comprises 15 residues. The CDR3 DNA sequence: TGTGCCAGCAGTCTTCGGGGGTTTCCGTCCTACGAGCAGTACTTC. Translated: CASSLRGFPSYEQYF.